This T cell receptor (beta chain) was sequenced during a study of blood T cell repertoires in COVID-19. V lost 4 bases to trimming and J lost 6 bases; unmatched junction nucleotides: 7. CDR3 length: 14 amino acids. Looked up from germline, CDR1 is GTSNPN and CDR2 is SVGIG (reference sequence). Sequencing used immunoSEQ multiplex PCR; TCRdb keeps in-frame clones, though not all of them. The sample lists 200,000 to 250,000 clones, 86% occurring once. This clonotype was obtained from a woman aged 45-60 years who had recovered from COVID-19. The rearrangement uses TRBV30 and TRBJ1-5; 9 bases fit TRBD1. The sequenced material came from PBMCs or T cells enriched from blood (not recorded which). The CDR3 DNA is TGTGCCTGGAAAGGGACAGGGCTAGGTCAGCCCCAGCATTTT. This gives the protein CAWKGTGLGQPQHF.